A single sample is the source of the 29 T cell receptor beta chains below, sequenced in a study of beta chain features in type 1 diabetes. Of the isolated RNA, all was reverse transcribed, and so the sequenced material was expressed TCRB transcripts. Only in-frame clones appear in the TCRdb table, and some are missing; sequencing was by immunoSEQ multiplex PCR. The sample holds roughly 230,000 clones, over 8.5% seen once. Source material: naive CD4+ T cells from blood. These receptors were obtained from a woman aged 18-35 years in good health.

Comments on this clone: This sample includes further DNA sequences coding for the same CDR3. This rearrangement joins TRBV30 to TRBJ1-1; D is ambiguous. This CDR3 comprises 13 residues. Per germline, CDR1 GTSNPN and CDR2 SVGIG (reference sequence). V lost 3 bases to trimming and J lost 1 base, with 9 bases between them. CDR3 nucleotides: TGTGCCTGGAGCGTACGAGGGAACACTGAAGCTTTCTTT. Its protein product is CAWSVRGNTEAFF.

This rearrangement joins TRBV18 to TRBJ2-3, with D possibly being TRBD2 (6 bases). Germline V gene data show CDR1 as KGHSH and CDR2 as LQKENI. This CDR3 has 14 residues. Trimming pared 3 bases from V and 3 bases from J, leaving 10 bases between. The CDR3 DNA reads TGTGCCAGCTCACCGCGGGGAGATACAGATACGCAGTATTTT. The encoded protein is CASSPRGDTDTQYF.

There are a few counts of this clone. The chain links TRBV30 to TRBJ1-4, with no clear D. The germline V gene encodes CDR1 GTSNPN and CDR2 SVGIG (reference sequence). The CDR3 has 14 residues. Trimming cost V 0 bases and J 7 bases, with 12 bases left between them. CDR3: CAWSVGGGSEKLFF. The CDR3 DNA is TGTGCCTGGAGTGTAGGAGGTGGAAGTGAAAAACTGTTTTTT.

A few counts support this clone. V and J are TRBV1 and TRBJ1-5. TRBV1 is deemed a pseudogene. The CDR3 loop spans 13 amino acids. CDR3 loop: CTSSQREPQPQHF. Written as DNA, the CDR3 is TGCACCAGCAGCCAACGGGAGCCCCAGCCCCAGCATTTT.

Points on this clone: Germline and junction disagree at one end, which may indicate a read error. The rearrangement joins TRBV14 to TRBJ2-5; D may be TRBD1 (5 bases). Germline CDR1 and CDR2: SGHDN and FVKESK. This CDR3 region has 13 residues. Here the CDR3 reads CASSRQGEQAINF. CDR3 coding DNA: TGTGCCAGCAGCCGGCAGGGTGAACAGGCCATTAACTTC.

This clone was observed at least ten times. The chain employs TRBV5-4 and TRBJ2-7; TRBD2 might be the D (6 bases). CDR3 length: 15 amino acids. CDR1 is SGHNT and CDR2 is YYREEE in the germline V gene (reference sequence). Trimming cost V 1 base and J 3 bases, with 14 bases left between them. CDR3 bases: TGTGCCAGCAGCTTGCGGGGCGGGATGGGCTACGAGCAGTACTTC. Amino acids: CASSLRGGMGYEQYF.

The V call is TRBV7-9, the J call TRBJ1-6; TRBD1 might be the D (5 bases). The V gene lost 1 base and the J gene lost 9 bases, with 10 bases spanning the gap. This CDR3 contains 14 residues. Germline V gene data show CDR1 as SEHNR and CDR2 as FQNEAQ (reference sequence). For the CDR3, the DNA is TGTGCCAGCAGCTTAGGCCCGGACACTTCACCCCTCCACTTT. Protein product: CASSLGPDTSPLHF.

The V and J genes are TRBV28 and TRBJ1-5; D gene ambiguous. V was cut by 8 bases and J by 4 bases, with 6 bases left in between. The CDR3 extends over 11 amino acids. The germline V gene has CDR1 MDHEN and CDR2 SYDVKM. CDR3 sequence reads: CASRRNQPQHF. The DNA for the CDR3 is TGTGCCAGCCGGAGGAATCAGCCCCAGCATTTT.

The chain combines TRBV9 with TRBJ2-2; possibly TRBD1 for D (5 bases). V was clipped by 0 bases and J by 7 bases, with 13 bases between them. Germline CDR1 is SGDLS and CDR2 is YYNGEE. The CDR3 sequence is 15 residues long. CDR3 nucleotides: TGTGCCAGCAGCGTAGAGTCAGGGCTGGGCGGGGAGCTGTTTTTT. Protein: CASSVESGLGGELFF. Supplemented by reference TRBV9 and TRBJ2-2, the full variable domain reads DSGVTQTPKHLITATGQRVTLRCSPRSGDLSVYWYQQSLDQGLQFLIQYYNGEERAKGNILERFSAQQFPDLHSELNLSSLELGDSALYFCASSVESGLGGELFFGEGSRLTVL.

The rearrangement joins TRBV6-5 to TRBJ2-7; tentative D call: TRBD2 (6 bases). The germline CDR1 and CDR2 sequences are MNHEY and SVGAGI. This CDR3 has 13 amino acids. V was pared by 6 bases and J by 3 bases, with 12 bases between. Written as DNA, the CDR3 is TGTGCCAGCAGCCTCCGGGAGAACTACGAGCAGTACTTC. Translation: CASSLRENYEQYF.

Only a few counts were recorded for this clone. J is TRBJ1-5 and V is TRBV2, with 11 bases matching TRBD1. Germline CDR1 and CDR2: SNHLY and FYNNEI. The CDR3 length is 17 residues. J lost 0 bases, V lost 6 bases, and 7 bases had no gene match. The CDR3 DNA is TGTGCCAGCAGGCGCCGGGACAGGGGGTATAGCAATCAGCCCCAGCATTTT. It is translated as CASRRRDRGYSNQPQHF.

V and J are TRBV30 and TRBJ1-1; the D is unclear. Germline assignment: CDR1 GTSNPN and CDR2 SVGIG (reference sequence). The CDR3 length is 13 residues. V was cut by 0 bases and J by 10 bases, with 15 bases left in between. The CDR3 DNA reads TGTGCCTGGAGTGTAAGGTCAGGTGGAGGAGCTTTCTTT. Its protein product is CAWSVRSGGGAFF.

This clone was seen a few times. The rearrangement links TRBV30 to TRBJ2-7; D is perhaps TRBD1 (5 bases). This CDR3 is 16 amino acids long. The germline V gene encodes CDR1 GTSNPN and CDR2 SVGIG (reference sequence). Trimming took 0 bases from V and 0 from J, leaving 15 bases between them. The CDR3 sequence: CAWSVFRTQVSYEQYF. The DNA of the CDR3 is TGTGCCTGGAGTGTATTTCGGACACAAGTCTCCTACGAGCAGTACTTC.

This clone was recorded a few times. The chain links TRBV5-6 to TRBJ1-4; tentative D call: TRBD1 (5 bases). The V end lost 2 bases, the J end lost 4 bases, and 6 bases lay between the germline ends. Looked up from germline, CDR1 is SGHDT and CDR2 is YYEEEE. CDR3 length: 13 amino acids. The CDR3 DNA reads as TGTGCCAGCAGCTTTGACAGTAATGAAAAACTGTTTTTT. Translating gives CASSFDSNEKLFF.

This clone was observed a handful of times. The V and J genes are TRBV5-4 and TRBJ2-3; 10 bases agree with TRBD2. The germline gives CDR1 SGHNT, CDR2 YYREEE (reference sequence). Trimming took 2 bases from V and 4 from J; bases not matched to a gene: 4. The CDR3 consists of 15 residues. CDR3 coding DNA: TGTGCCAGCAGCTTAGCGGGGGGGAGATCAGATACGCAGTATTTT. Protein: CASSLAGGRSDTQYF. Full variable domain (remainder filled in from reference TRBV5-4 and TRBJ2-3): ETGVTQSPTHLIKTRGQQVTLRCSSQSGHNTVSWYQQALGQGPQFIFQYYREEENGRGNFPPRFSGLQFPNYSSELNVNALELDDSALYLCASSLAGGRSDTQYFGPGTRLTVL.

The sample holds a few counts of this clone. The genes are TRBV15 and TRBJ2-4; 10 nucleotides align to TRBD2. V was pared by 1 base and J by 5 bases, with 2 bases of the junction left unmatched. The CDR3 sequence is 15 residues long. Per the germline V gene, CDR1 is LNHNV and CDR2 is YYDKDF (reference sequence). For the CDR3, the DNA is TGTGCCACCAGCAGAGGTGGACTAGCGGAAAACATTCAGTACTTC. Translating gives CATSRGGLAENIQYF.

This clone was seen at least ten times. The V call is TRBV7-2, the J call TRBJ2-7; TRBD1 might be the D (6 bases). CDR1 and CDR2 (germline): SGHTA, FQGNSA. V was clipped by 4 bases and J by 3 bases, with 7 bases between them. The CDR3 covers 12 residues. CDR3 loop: CASSWDIYEQYF. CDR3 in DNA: TGTGCCAGCAGCTGGGACATCTACGAGCAGTACTTC. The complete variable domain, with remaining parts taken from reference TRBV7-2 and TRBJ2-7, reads GAGVSQSPSNKVTEKGKDVELRCDPISGHTALYWYRQSLGQGLEFLIYFQGNSAPDKSGLPSDRFSAERTGGSVSTLTIQRTQQEDSAVYLCASSWDIYEQYFGPGTRLTVT.

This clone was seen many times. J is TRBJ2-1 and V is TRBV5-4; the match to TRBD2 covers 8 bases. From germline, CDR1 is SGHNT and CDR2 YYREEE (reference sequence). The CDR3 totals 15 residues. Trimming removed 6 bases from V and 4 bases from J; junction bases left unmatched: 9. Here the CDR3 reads CASTRLAHRYNEQFF. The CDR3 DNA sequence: TGTGCCAGCACCAGACTAGCGCACAGATACAATGAGCAGTTCTTC.

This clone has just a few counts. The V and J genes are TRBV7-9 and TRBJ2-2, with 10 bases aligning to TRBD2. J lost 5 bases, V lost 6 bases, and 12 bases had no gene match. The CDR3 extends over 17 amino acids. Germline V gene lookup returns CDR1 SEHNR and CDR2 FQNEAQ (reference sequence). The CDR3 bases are TGTGCCAGCAGGTTTCTAGCGGGAGCGTCGGGAACCGGGGAGCTGTTTTTT. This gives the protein CASRFLAGASGTGELFF. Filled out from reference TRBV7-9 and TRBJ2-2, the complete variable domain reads DTGVSQNPRHKITKRGQNVTFRCDPISEHNRLYWYRQTLGQGPEFLTYFQNEAQLEKSRLLSDRFSAERPKGSFSTLEIQRTEQGDSAMYLCASRFLAGASGTGELFFGEGSRLTVL.

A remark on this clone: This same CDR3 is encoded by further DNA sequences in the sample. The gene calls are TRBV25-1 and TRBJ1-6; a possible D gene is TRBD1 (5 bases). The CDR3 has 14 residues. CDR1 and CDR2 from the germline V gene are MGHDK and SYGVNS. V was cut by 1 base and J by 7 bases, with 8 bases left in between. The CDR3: CASSESGYNSPLHF. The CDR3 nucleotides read TGTGCCAGCAGTGAATCAGGGTACAATTCACCCCTCCACTTT.

CDR3 sequence: CASSEAKTGGLGGYTF. In DNA, the CDR3 is TGTGCCAGCAGTGAAGCGAAGACAGGGGGACTCGGAGGCTACACCTTC. The chain uses TRBV25-1 and TRBJ1-2, with TRBD1 identical over 9 bases. Germline CDR1 MGHDK, CDR2 SYGVNS. The length of the CDR3 is 16 residues. The junction had 12 bases not matched to a gene; V was cut back by 2 bases and J by 8 bases.

CDR3 in DNA: TGTGCCAGCAGCTCTCCCATCCTCAGCAATGAGCAGTTCTTC. This sequence encodes CASSSPILSNEQFF. The chain uses TRBV21-1 and TRBJ2-1; TRBD1, the D gene given by the table, was not confirmed from the DNA. TRBV21-1 is described as a pseudogene. The CDR3 covers 14 residues.

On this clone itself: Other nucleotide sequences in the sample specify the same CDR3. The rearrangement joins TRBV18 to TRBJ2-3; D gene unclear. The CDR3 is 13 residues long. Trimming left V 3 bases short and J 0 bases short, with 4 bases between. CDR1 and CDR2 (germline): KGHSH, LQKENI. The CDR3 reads CASSPSSTDTQYF. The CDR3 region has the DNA TGTGCCAGCTCACCCTCTAGCACAGATACGCAGTATTTT.

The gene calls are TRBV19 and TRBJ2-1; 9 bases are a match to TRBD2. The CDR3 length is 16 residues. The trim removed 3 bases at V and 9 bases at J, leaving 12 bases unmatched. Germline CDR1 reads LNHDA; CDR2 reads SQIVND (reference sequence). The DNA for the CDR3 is TGTGCCAGTAGTATGCTCCCCGGGACTAGCCCGGGTGAGCAGTTCTTC. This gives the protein CASSMLPGTSPGEQFF. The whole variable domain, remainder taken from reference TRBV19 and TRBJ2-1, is DGGITQSPKYLFRKEGQNVTLSCEQNLNHDAMYWYRQDPGQGLRLIYYSQIVNDFQKGDIAEGYSVSREKKESFPLTVTSAQKNPTAFYLCASSMLPGTSPGEQFFGPGTRLTVL.

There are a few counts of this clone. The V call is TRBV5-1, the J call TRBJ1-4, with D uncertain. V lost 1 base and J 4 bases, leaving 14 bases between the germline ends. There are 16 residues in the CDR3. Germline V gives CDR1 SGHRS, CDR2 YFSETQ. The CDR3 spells CASSLSGVQYNEKLFF. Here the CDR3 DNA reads TGCGCCAGCAGCTTGTCCGGGGTGCAGTATAATGAAAAACTGTTTTTT.

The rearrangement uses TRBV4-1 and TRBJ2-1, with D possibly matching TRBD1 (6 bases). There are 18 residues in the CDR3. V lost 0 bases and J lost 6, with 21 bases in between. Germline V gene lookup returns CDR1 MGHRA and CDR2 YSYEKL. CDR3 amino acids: CASSQEGAVIWAGNEQFF. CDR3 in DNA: TGCGCCAGCAGCCAAGAGGGGGCTGTAATTTGGGCCGGCAATGAGCAGTTCTTC.

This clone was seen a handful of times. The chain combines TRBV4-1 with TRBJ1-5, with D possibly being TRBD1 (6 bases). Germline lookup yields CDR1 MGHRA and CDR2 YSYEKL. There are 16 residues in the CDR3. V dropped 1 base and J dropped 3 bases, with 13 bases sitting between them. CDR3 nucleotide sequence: TGCGCCAGCAGCCAAGGGACAGCGGCCATCAATCAGCCCCAGCATTTT. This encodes CASSQGTAAINQPQHF.

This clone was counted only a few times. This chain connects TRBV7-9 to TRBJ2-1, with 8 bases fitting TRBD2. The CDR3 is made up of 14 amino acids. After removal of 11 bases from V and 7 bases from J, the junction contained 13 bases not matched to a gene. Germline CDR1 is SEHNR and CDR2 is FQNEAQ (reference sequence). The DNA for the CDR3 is TGTGCCTCAGTGAGGCTAGCGGGTGAGAATGAGCAGTTCTTC. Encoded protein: CASVRLAGENEQFF.

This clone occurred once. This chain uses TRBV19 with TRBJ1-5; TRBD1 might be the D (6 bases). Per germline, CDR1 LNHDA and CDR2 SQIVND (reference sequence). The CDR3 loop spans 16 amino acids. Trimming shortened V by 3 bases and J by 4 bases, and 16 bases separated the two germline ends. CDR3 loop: CASSIFGQRGNQPQHF. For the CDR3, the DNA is TGTGCCAGTAGTATCTTCGGACAGCGGGGAAATCAGCCCCAGCATTTT.